The text below deals with one T cell receptor (beta chain). Its specificity is not known. The entry originates in a study of T cells after posttransplantation cyclophosphamide. The study, taken as a whole, reports: Donor-recipient repertoire similarity was low at 1-2 months, rising over year one.

Clones were read by immunoSEQ multiplex PCR, and TCRdb kept only the in-frame ones, dropping some. The table shows some 9,000 clones, with approximately 98% occurring only once. This CDR3 comprises 11 residues. CDR1 SNHLY and CDR2 FYNNEI come from the germline V gene. The germline V and J ends were trimmed by 0 bases and 9 bases, with 3 bases remaining between them. V and J are TRBV2 and TRBJ2-1; D ambiguous. This clonotype originated in a man in his fifties in good health, CMV-negative, and a related stem cell transplant donor. Sequencing used naive CD8+ T cells sorted from PBMCs. CDR3 sequence: CASSEASEQFF. The CDR3 nucleotides read TGTGCCAGCAGTGAAGCTAGTGAGCAGTTCTTC.